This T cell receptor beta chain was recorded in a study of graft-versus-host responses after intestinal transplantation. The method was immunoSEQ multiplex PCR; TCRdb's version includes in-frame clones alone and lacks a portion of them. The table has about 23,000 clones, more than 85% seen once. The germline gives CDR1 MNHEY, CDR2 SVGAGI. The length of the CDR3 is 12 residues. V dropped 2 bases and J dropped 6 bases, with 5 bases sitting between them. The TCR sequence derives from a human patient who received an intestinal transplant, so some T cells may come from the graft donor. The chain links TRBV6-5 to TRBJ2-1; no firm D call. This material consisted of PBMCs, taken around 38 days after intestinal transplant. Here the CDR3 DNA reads TGTGCCAGCAGTTACCTAGGCAATGAGCAGTTCTTC. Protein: CASSYLGNEQFF.